One sample yielded the 6 T cell receptor beta chains listed below, sequenced in a study of shared T cell receptors in the human thymus. Profiling relied on immunoSEQ multiplex PCR, and the TCRdb table lists in-frame clones only, not all of them. The table has 500,000 to 550,000 clones, around 78% seen once. This same sample was also taken into another study, of human thymus T cells.

Sequences were obtained from thymocytes. The receptors come from a boy in the first two years of life with a congenital heart defect.

The sample holds one count of this clone. V gene TRBV6-1 combines with J gene TRBJ1-2, with D hard to call. Trimming cost V 1 base and J 3 bases, with 9 bases left between them. CDR1 is MNHNS, CDR2 SASEGT, per germline. The CDR3 covers 14 residues. The CDR3 bases are TGTGCCAGCAGTGAAGTGCGGTTCTACTATGGCTACACCTTC. Translated, it gives CASSEVRFYYGYTF.

CDR3 sequence (DNA): TGTGCCAGCAAAAGCGGGAGCTTCATCGGGGAGCTGTTTTTT. Translation: CASKSGSFIGELFF. The J gene is TRBJ2-2, the V gene TRBV27, with 8 bases that match TRBD2. CDR1 MNHEY and CDR2 SMNVEV come from the germline V gene (reference sequence). The CDR3 sequence is 14 residues long. V gave up 7 bases and J gave up 7 bases; unmatched junction bases: 8.

Only a few counts were recorded for this clone. The chain uses TRBV27 and TRBJ2-1, with D possibly TRBD2 on 5 matching bases. Trimming shortened V by 3 bases and J by 6 bases, and 12 bases separated the two germline ends. Per the germline V gene, CDR1 is MNHEY and CDR2 is SMNVEV (reference sequence). The CDR3 covers 14 residues. The CDR3 protein is CASSFAPTSNEQFF. The CDR3, as DNA: TGTGCCAGCAGTTTCGCTCCAACTAGCAATGAGCAGTTCTTC.

The rearrangement joins TRBV11-2 to TRBJ2-7, with 9 bases that match TRBD1. Per germline, CDR1 SGHAT and CDR2 FQNNGV. The CDR3 has 15 residues. J gave up 7 bases and V 0 bases, and 7 bases lay outside the gene matches. The CDR3 bases are TGTGCCAGCAGCTTAGATCAGGGACAGGGTAGAGAGCAGTACTTC. Its translation is CASSLDQGQGREQYF.

This clone was seen only once. V and J are TRBV19 and TRBJ2-2; 8 bases agree with TRBD2. The CDR3 length is 18 residues. V lost 5 bases and J lost 3; bases outside the gene matches: 14. Germline assignment: CDR1 LNHDA and CDR2 SQIVND (reference sequence). The CDR3: CASSPERERRRDTGELFF. CDR3 nucleotides: TGTGCCAGTAGTCCGGAGCGGGAGAGGAGGAGAGACACCGGGGAGCTGTTTTTT.

This clone is a singleton in its sample. Written as DNA, the CDR3 is TGTGCCTCCGGGCGGGAGCCTACCTACGAGCAGTACTTC. Protein: CASGREPTYEQYF. The chain combines TRBV5-4 with TRBJ2-7; TRBD2 matches at 7 bases. CDR1 and CDR2 from the germline V gene are SGHNT and YYREEE (reference sequence). The ends lost 10 bases at V and 2 bases at J; junction bases unmatched: 9. The CDR3 covers 13 residues.